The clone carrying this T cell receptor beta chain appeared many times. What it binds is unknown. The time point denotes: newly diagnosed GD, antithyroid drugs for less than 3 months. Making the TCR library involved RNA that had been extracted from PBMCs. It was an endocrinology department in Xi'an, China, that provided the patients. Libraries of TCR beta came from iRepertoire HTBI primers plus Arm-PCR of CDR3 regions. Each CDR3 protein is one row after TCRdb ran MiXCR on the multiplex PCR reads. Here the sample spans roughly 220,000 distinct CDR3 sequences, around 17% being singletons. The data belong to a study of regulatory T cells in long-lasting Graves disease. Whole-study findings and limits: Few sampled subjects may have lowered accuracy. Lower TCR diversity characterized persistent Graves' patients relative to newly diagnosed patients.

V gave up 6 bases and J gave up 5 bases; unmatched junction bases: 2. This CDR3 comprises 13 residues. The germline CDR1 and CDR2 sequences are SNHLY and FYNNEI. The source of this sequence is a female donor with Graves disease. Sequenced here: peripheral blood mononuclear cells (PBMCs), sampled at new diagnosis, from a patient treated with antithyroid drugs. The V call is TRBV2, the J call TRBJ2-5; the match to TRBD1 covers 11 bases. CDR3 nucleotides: TGTGCCAGCAGGGACAGGGGGCTGGAGACCCAGTACTTC. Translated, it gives CASRDRGLETQYF. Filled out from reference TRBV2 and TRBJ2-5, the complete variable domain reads EPEVTQTPSHQVTQMGQEVILRCVPISNHLYFYWYRQILGQKVEFLVSFYNNEISEKSEIFDDQFSVERPDGSNFTLKIRSTKLEDSAMYFCASRDRGLETQYFGPGTRLLVL.